The 24 T cell receptor beta chains below were found in one sample sequenced in a study of blood T cell repertoires in COVID-19. Profiling relied on immunoSEQ multiplex PCR, and the TCRdb table lists in-frame clones only, not all of them. The top ten clones hold over 0.85% of a sample with 200,000 to 300,000 clones, 80% to 90% of them seen once. What was sequenced was PBMCs or T cells enriched from blood (not recorded which). These receptors originate from a man in his fifties who had been exposed to COVID-19.

The CDR3 is CASSSTGSYGYTF. CDR3 nucleotide sequence: TGTGCCAGCAGTTCGACAGGGTCCTATGGCTACACCTTC. The gene calls are TRBV6-6 and TRBJ1-2, with TRBD1 matching over 7 bases. Germline CDR1 MNHNY, CDR2 SVGAGI (reference sequence). The V segment lost 4 bases and the J segment 4 bases; nucleotides outside the gene matches: 3. CDR3 length equals 13 residues.

The V call is TRBV2, the J call TRBJ1-2; 9 bases are shared with TRBD1. The length of the CDR3 is 15 residues. J lost 8 bases, V lost 6 bases, and 13 bases had no gene match. Germline V gene sequence: CDR1 SNHLY, CDR2 FYNNEI. This CDR3 reads CASSGPGTGYGGYTF. The CDR3 region has the DNA TGTGCCAGCAGCGGTCCCGGGACAGGGTATGGAGGCTACACCTTC.

V and J are TRBV7-9 and TRBJ2-2; 8 bases agree with TRBD1. This CDR3 region has 15 residues. Germline V gives CDR1 SEHNR, CDR2 FQNEAQ (reference sequence). V was clipped by 5 bases and J by 1 base; unmatched bases: 3. Here the CDR3 reads CASSQGALNTGELFF. The CDR3 region has the DNA TGTGCCAGCAGCCAGGGGGCCCTGAACACCGGGGAGCTGTTTTTT.

V gene TRBV6-5 combines with J gene TRBJ1-2, with D unresolved. CDR3 length: 14 residues. Per germline, CDR1 MNHEY and CDR2 SVGAGI. Trimming pared 0 bases from V and 2 bases from J, leaving 7 bases between. CDR3 region: CASSYSRGNYGYTF. As DNA, the CDR3 is TGTGCCAGCAGTTACTCAAGAGGGAACTATGGCTACACCTTC.

This clone occurred a few times. The identical CDR3 is also encoded by other nucleotide sequences in the sample. The rearrangement joins TRBV5-1 to TRBJ2-1; D uncertain. V lost 0 bases, J lost 4 bases, and 5 bases lay in between. Germline lookup yields CDR1 SGHRS and CDR2 YFSETQ. This CDR3 has 13 residues. CDR3 loop: CASSLGLYNEQFF. CDR3 nucleotides: TGCGCCAGCAGCTTGGGACTTTACAATGAGCAGTTCTTC.

The rearrangement links TRBV6-6 to TRBJ1-1; D remains ambiguous. This CDR3 contains 14 residues. The germline V and J ends were trimmed by 0 bases and 2 bases, with 7 bases remaining between them. CDR1 and CDR2 from the germline V gene are MNHNY and SVGAGI (reference sequence). CDR3 in DNA: TGTGCCAGCAGTTACTCCCCCATTAACACTGAAGCTTTCTTT. Amino acids: CASSYSPINTEAFF.

The V and J genes are TRBV6-4 and TRBJ1-2; TRBD1 aligns across 7 bases. The germline V gene encodes CDR1 MRHNA and CDR2 SNTAGT. There are 15 residues in the CDR3. J gave up 4 bases and V 6 bases, and 11 bases lay outside the gene matches. The CDR3 protein is CASSADRTSFYGYTF. Here the CDR3 DNA reads TGTGCCAGCAGCGCGGACAGGACCTCCTTCTATGGCTACACCTTC.

The rearrangement uses TRBV18 and TRBJ1-2, with 10 bases that match TRBD1. Germline assignment: CDR1 KGHSH and CDR2 LQKENI. After removal of 2 bases from V and 5 bases from J, the junction contained 5 bases not matched to a gene. This CDR3 is 15 amino acids long. CDR3 bases: TGTGCCAGCTCACCATCCGGGACAGGGGAATATGGCTACACCTTC. It specifies CASSPSGTGEYGYTF.

CDR3 sequence reads: CASSLARLAGYNEQFF. The CDR3, as DNA: TGTGCCAGCAGCTTAGCGCGGCTAGCGGGATACAATGAGCAGTTCTTC. The rearrangement joins TRBV7-2 to TRBJ2-1; 9 bases match TRBD2. The CDR3 runs to 16 residues. Trimming at V came to 0 bases and at J to 4 bases, leaving 4 bases not matched to a gene. The V gene's germline CDR1 is SGHTA and CDR2 FQGNSA.

The chain couples TRBV3-1 (or the pseudogene TRBV3-2) to TRBJ2-5, with D maybe TRBD2 (6 bases). Trimming took off 0 bases at V and 1 base at J, with 18 bases between the two ends. Germline-derived CDR1 and CDR2 are LGHDT and YNNKEL (reference sequence). The CDR3 is 18 amino acids. CDR3 coding DNA: TGTGCCAGCAGCCAAGATGGGAGGTTCGGGGACTTCCAAGAGACCCAGTACTTC. Encoded protein: CASSQDGRFGDFQETQYF.

The chain carries TRBV11-3 and TRBJ1-4; D uncertain. Trimming removed 5 bases from V and 5 bases from J, with 12 bases in between. Germline CDR1 is SGHNT and CDR2 is YENEEA. CDR3 length equals 14 residues. The CDR3 DNA follows: TGTGCCAGCAGCCAAGGTGGGGAGAATGAAAAACTGTTTTTT. It is translated as CASSQGGENEKLFF.

The J gene is TRBJ1-3, the V gene TRBV3-1 (or the pseudogene TRBV3-2); TRBD1 matches 8 bases. CDR1 and CDR2 (germline): LGHDT, YNNKEL (reference sequence). Losses at the gene ends were 4 bases for V and 3 bases for J; bases not matched to a gene: 5. This CDR3 has 15 residues. In DNA, the CDR3 is TGTGCCAGCAGCCTCGACAGGGGCATTGGAAACACCATATATTTT. Amino acid sequence: CASSLDRGIGNTIYF.

The sample holds one count of this clone. The genes are TRBV18 and TRBJ1-6; 10 bases map to TRBD1. CDR1 and CDR2 (germline): KGHSH, LQKENI. The CDR3 spans 15 residues. The ends lost 1 base at V and 8 bases at J; junction bases unmatched: 2. CDR3 in amino acids: CASSPLDRGDSPLHF. The CDR3, as DNA: TGTGCCAGCTCACCACTGGACAGGGGGGATTCACCCCTCCACTTT.

As DNA, the CDR3 is TGTGCCAGCAGCTTGGCGGGAGTCCGAAGCTCTGGAAACACCATATATTTT. This gives the protein CASSLAGVRSSGNTIYF. The J gene is TRBJ1-3, the V gene TRBV5-5; D gene unclear. Deletions cut 0 bases from V and 0 bases from J, with 13 bases between. The V gene's germline CDR1 is SGHKS and CDR2 YYEKEE (reference sequence). CDR3 length equals 17 residues. Combining the CDR3 with reference TRBV5-5 and TRBJ1-3 gives the whole variable domain DAGVTQSPTHLIKTRGQQVTLRCSPISGHKSVSWYQQVLGQGPQFIFQYYEKEERGRGNFPDRFSARQFPNYSSELNVNALLLGDSALYLCASSLAGVRSSGNTIYFGEGSWLTVV.

The rearrangement links TRBV19 to TRBJ2-2; D uncertain. This CDR3 comprises 12 residues. Germline V gives CDR1 LNHDA, CDR2 SQIVND (reference sequence). Between the trimmed V and J ends, which lost 8 bases and 6 bases, there was a span of 10 bases. The CDR3 bases are TGTGCCAGTTTTAGCTCCTCCGGGGAGCTGTTTTTT. Encoded protein: CASFSSSGELFF.

The chain combines TRBV28 with TRBJ2-3, with TRBD1 as a possible D gene (6 bases). The CDR3 totals 14 residues. Germline V gene lookup returns CDR1 MDHEN and CDR2 SYDVKM. V was shortened by 4 bases and J by 2 bases, with 10 bases between the two germline ends. The CDR3 is CASSWTAATDTQYF. In DNA, the CDR3 is TGTGCCAGCAGTTGGACAGCCGCCACAGATACGCAGTATTTT.

The rearrangement links TRBV24-1 to TRBJ2-7; TRBD2 might be the D (5 bases). This CDR3 comprises 14 residues. Germline V gene sequence: CDR1 KGHDR, CDR2 SFDVKD. V lost 2 bases to trimming and J lost 2 bases, with 9 bases between them. CDR3: CATSDSAGAYEQYF. The CDR3 nucleotides are TGTGCCACCAGTGATTCGGCGGGTGCCTACGAGCAGTACTTC.

The chain links TRBV7-6 to TRBJ2-6; TRBD2 agrees at 10 bases. The CDR3 has 18 residues. The V and J ends lost 5 bases and 2 bases, in that order; junction bases with no gene match: 9. CDR1 SGHVS and CDR2 FNYEAQ come from the germline V gene. The DNA for the CDR3 is TGTGCCAGCAGCCCAGAGACTAGCGGGCCCCCTGGGGCCAACGTCCTGACTTTC. It translates to CASSPETSGPPGANVLTF.

This rearrangement joins TRBV5-1 to TRBJ2-5, with TRBD2 matching over 8 bases. Germline CDR1 SGHRS, CDR2 YFSETQ. The CDR3 spans 19 residues. With 4 bases clipped from V and 3 bases from J, the junction kept 20 bases outside the gene matches. The CDR3 region has the DNA TGCGCCAGCAGCCGGATGGGGAGCGGGAGAGACGTTCGGGAAGAGACCCAGTACTTC. This codes for CASSRMGSGRDVREETQYF.

The chain links TRBV9 to TRBJ2-1; TRBD2 matches 11 bases. The germline V gene has CDR1 SGDLS and CDR2 YYNGEE. This CDR3 comprises 17 residues. J gave up 3 bases and V 4 bases, and 9 bases lay outside the gene matches. CDR3: CASSPRLTSGDYNEQFF. The CDR3 coding sequence is TGTGCCAGCAGCCCCCGATTGACTAGCGGGGACTACAATGAGCAGTTCTTC. Combining the CDR3 with reference TRBV9 and TRBJ2-1 gives the whole variable domain DSGVTQTPKHLITATGQRVTLRCSPRSGDLSVYWYQQSLDQGLQFLIQYYNGEERAKGNILERFSAQQFPDLHSELNLSSLELGDSALYFCASSPRLTSGDYNEQFFGPGTRLTVL.

This chain links TRBV7-8 with TRBJ1-2; 10 nucleotides match TRBD1. Germline CDR1 reads SGHVS; CDR2 reads FQNEAQ. V was clipped by 2 bases and J by 6 bases; unmatched bases: 6. The CDR3 is 15 amino acids. The CDR3 here is CASSLLGQGLDGYTF. The CDR3 DNA is TGTGCCAGCAGCTTATTGGGACAGGGGCTGGATGGCTACACCTTC. Together with reference TRBV7-8 and TRBJ1-2, the CDR3 gives the full variable domain: GAGVSQSPRYKVAKRGQDVALRCDPISGHVSLFWYQQALGQGPEFLTYFQNEAQLDKSGLPSDRFFAERPEGSVSTLKIQRTQQEDSAVYLCASSLLGQGLDGYTFGSGTRLTVV.

The J gene is TRBJ1-5, the V gene TRBV28; a weak D match, TRBD1 (5 bases). CDR1 is MDHEN, CDR2 SYDVKM, per germline. The length of the CDR3 is 16 residues. V lost 7 bases, J lost 3 bases, and 19 bases lay in between. The CDR3, as DNA: TGTGCCAGCAACCCCCTTCAGGGTTCTCCCAATCAGCCCCAGCATTTT. It codes for CASNPLQGSPNQPQHF.

This chain uses TRBV4-2 with TRBJ1-6, with TRBD1 as a possible D gene (5 bases). This CDR3 spans 16 amino acids. The germline gives CDR1 LGHNA, CDR2 YNFKEQ. V lost 0 bases and J lost 10, with 16 bases in between. As DNA, the CDR3 is TGTGCCAGCAGCCAAGATATCGCAGGGTATGGGTCACCCCTCCACTTT. Translated, it gives CASSQDIAGYGSPLHF.

The chain employs TRBV6-5 and TRBJ1-2; D may be TRBD1 (5 bases). The CDR3 sequence is 14 residues long. Germline values: CDR1 MNHEY, CDR2 SVGAGI. With 2 bases removed from V and 8 bases from J, the gap between germline ends came to 15 bases. CDR3 loop: CASSYELGAGGYTF. CDR3 nucleotide sequence: TGTGCCAGCAGTTACGAGCTAGGGGCTGGAGGCTACACCTTC.